This T cell receptor beta chain was identified during a study of tumor-infiltrating lymphocytes in primary liver carcinoma. cDNA specific to TCR beta was made from 500 ng of total RNA, with a constant-region primer employed for priming. Libraries covering TCR beta were generated through three nested multiplex PCR rounds (using a slightly modified ARM-PCR). In the first two PCR rounds, TRBV1-TRBV30 forward primers were paired with a C-beta reverse primer, and each round lasted roughly 9 cycles. TCRdb re-analysed the multiplex PCR reads in MiXCR, keeping a single row per CDR3 protein. The sample records about 92,000 distinct CDR3 sequences, approximately 68% being singletons. The CDR3 extends over 15 amino acids. Per germline, CDR1 SGHAT and CDR2 FQNNGV. Co-extracted RNA and DNA came from roughly 20-30 mg of unsorted bulk tissue. To note about this clonotype: An end of the junction does not agree with germline; a read error may underlie this.

The sequence derives from a man aged 35 to 55 with primary liver carcinoma and hepatitis B virus infection. This sequence joins TRBV11-2 and TRBJ2-7, with D possibly matching TRBD2 (6 bases). What was sequenced was tumor-adjacent normal liver tissue. CDR3 sequence: CVSSLVPEGSYEQYF. The CDR3 DNA follows: TGTGTCAGCAGCCTAGTTCCGGAGGGCTCCTACGAGCAGTACTTC.